Presented here are 22 T cell receptor beta chains from one specimen sequenced in a study of blood T cells in healthy people across ages. Primed by a sample-barcoded 5' primer and a J-beta primer mix, a second PCR proceeded for roughly 7 to 11 cycles. TCRdb re-derived calls from the 5' RACE reads in MiXCR, one entry per CDR3 protein. The table lists some 1.1 million distinct CDR3 sequences, 35% to 40% of them singletons. Material: blood. These receptors were taken from a man younger than 30 in good health.

The rearrangement joins TRBV6-5 to TRBJ2-1; perhaps TRBD1 as D (5 bases). Germline V CDR1 and CDR2: MNHEY, SVGAGI. This CDR3 region has 12 residues. V gave up 6 bases and J gave up 8 bases, with 11 bases separating them. CDR3 region: CASRKQGYEQFF. CDR3 nucleotide sequence: TGTGCCAGCAGAAAGCAGGGTTATGAGCAGTTCTTC.

This clonotype was detected only a few times. The chain links TRBV7-2 to TRBJ1-2; no clear D gene. V dropped 2 bases and J dropped 0 bases, with 7 bases sitting between them. The V gene's germline CDR1 is SGHTA and CDR2 FQGNSA. The CDR3 is 14 amino acids. CDR3 protein: CASSLMGSNYGYTF. CDR3 in DNA: TGTGCCAGCAGCTTAATGGGATCTAACTATGGCTACACCTTC.

About this clonotype: A much larger clone lies a single base off, so this may be a read error. The gene calls are TRBV12-3 or TRBV12-4 and TRBJ1-2; tentative D call: TRBD1 (5 bases). V gave up 6 bases and J gave up 4 bases, with 18 bases separating them. The CDR3 is 15 residues long. The CDR3 DNA is TGTGCCAGCAGCCGCTTCAGGGAAGGAGGCTATGGCTACACCTTC. Protein product: CASSRFREGGYGYTF.

The rearrangement links TRBV2 to TRBJ2-3, with 7 bases that match TRBD1. CDR3 length: 15 amino acids. Germline V gene sequence: CDR1 SNHLY, CDR2 FYNNEI. The J segment lost 6 bases and the V segment lost 4 bases, leaving 10 bases of the junction unmatched. Here the CDR3 reads CASSVGTVDNDTQYF. In nucleotides, the CDR3 is TGTGCCAGCAGTGTTGGGACAGTCGATAACGATACGCAGTATTTT. Based on the CDR3 plus reference TRBV2 and TRBJ2-3, the full variable domain is EPEVTQTPSHQVTQMGQEVILRCVPISNHLYFYWYRQILGQKVEFLVSFYNNEISEKSEIFDDQFSVERPDGSNFTLKIRSTKLEDSAMYFCASSVGTVDNDTQYFGPGTRLTVL.

This clonotype showed up just a few times. The rearrangement uses TRBV12-3 or TRBV12-4 and TRBJ1-4; no firm D call. V was pared by 3 bases and J by 7 bases, with 15 bases between. The CDR3 has 15 residues. The CDR3 region has the DNA TGTGCCAGCAGTTTGGGCGGCCTCCCGAGTGAAAAACTGTTTTTT. Its protein is CASSLGGLPSEKLFF.

This clonotype was seen a handful of times. The V and J genes are TRBV2 and TRBJ1-4; tentative D call: TRBD1 (6 bases). Per the germline V gene, CDR1 is SNHLY and CDR2 is FYNNEI. Trimming took off 5 bases at V and 7 bases at J, with 14 bases between the two ends. The CDR3 runs 14 residues. The CDR3: CASSPTGRGEKLFF. DNA for the CDR3: TGTGCCAGCAGTCCTACAGGGAGGGGTGAAAAACTGTTTTTT.

The chain carries TRBV4-3 and TRBJ1-2, with TRBD1 matching over 9 bases. The CDR3 has 19 amino acids. V lost 0 bases and J lost 1; bases outside the gene matches: 12. CDR1 is LGHNA, CDR2 YSLEER, per germline. The CDR3 region is CASSQDGGTGTISNYGYTF. CDR3 bases: TGCGCCAGCAGCCAAGACGGGGGGACAGGGACGATTAGTAACTATGGCTACACCTTC.

With regard to this clonotype: This may be a read error, as it is one base from a much larger clone. This chain connects TRBV6-5 to TRBJ2-7, with 10 bases that match TRBD2. The CDR3 runs to 15 residues. Germline CDR1 and CDR2: MNHEY and SVGAGI. CDR3 sequence (DNA): TGTGTCAGCAGTCCCATACTAGCGGGGCCATACGAGCAGTACTTC. Translation: CVSSPILAGPYEQYF.

The sample holds one count of this clonotype. This chain joins TRBV3-1 and TRBJ2-5; D is possibly TRBD1 (5 bases). The J call is doubtful: the DNA matches TRBJ2-4 better. The CDR3 consists of 14 residues. Germline CDR1 and CDR2: LGHDT and YNNKEL (reference sequence). The CDR3 DNA reads as TGTGCCAGCAGCCAAGAGAGACAGTTAAACATTCAGTACTTC. It translates to CASSQERQLNIQYF.

The genes are TRBV14 and TRBJ2-6, with unresolved D. The CDR3 consists of 16 residues. Trimming shortened V by 4 bases and J by 0 bases, and 10 bases separated the two germline ends. Germline loops: CDR1 SGHDN, CDR2 FVKESK. The CDR3 loop is CASSPPNYSGANVLTF. The CDR3 nucleotides read TGTGCCAGCAGCCCGCCGAATTACTCTGGGGCCAACGTCCTGACTTTC.

This clonotype appeared a few times. With a much larger clone just one base away, this may be a read error. The chain links TRBV5-6 to TRBJ2-5; D unresolved. Germline CDR1 reads SGHDT; CDR2 reads YYEEEE. This CDR3 is 14 amino acids long. V gave up 4 bases and J gave up 11 bases, with 21 bases separating them. The CDR3 spells CASSPVWIDNEQYF. The CDR3 bases are TGTGCCAGCAGCCCGGTCTGGATAGACAATGAGCAGTACTTC.

This chain joins TRBV5-1 and TRBJ2-1; no reliable D call. CDR1 and CDR2 (germline): SGHRS, YFSETQ. V lost 0 bases and J 13 bases, leaving 11 bases between the germline ends. This CDR3 is 12 amino acids long. CDR3 nucleotides: TGCGCCAGCAGCTTGGGTACACCGGCACAGTTCTTC. Translating gives CASSLGTPAQFF.

This chain joins TRBV6-6 and TRBJ1-2; D is uncertain. Germline V gene sequence: CDR1 MNHNY, CDR2 SVGAGI (reference sequence). This CDR3 has 17 residues. The germline V and J ends were trimmed by 2 bases and 8 bases, with 24 bases remaining between them. CDR3 residues: CASSYLRGRMGSYGYTF. CDR3 nucleotide sequence: TGTGCCAGCAGTTACCTTCGGGGTCGCATGGGCTCATACGGCTACACCTTC.

Concerning this clonotype: Just one base apart from a much larger clone, this may be a read error. The genes are TRBV5-1 and TRBJ2-1; 10 positions match TRBD2. The CDR3 sequence is 14 residues long. Germline V gives CDR1 SGHRS, CDR2 YFSETQ. V shed 4 bases and J 10 bases; nucleotides not matched to a gene: 8. CDR3 amino acids: CASSVDPSGGEQFF. Here the CDR3 DNA reads TGCGCCAGCAGCGTTGATCCTAGCGGGGGAGAGCAGTTCTTC.

The CDR3 DNA reads as TGTGCCAGCAGTGATATTACCAGCCCCGGTGAAGCTTTCTTT. Its translation: CASSDITSPGEAFF. V and J are TRBV2 and TRBJ1-1; the D is unclear. The CDR3 contains 14 residues. Germline CDR1 SNHLY, CDR2 FYNNEI. V shed 3 bases and J shed 7 bases, with 15 bases lying between them. Full variable domain (outside the CDR3, taken from reference TRBV2 and TRBJ1-1): EPEVTQTPSHQVTQMGQEVILRCVPISNHLYFYWYRQILGQKVEFLVSFYNNEISEKSEIFDDQFSVERPDGSNFTLKIRSTKLEDSAMYFCASSDITSPGEAFFGQGTRLTVV.

The V and J genes are TRBV7-4 and TRBJ1-5; D is possibly TRBD1 (6 bases). The germline V gene has CDR1 SGHVT and CDR2 SQSDAQ. CDR3 length equals 15 residues. V was clipped by 3 bases and J by 2 bases, with 11 bases between them. CDR3 residues: CASSFRGVGNQPQHF. The CDR3 DNA is TGTGCCAGCAGCTTCAGGGGAGTCGGCAATCAGCCCCAGCATTTT.

The V and J genes are TRBV4-3 and TRBJ2-3; D may match TRBD1 or TRBD2 (5 bases each). V was pared by 4 bases and J by 6 bases, with 23 bases between. From germline, CDR1 is LGHNA and CDR2 YSLEER. The CDR3 consists of 17 residues. The CDR3 loop reads CASSRPEGRDLFDTQYF. CDR3 in DNA: TGCGCCAGCAGCCGCCCAGAGGGCAGGGATCTCTTCGATACGCAGTATTTT.

CDR3: CASRLDLNTEAFF. Written as DNA, the CDR3 is TGCGCCAGTCGCCTAGACTTGAACACTGAAGCTTTCTTT. The V gene is TRBV5-1, the J gene TRBJ1-1; D is undetermined. Germline CDR1 reads SGHRS; CDR2 reads YFSETQ. The CDR3 has 13 amino acids. V was clipped by 8 bases and J by 0 bases, with 11 bases between them.

The rearrangement uses TRBV12-3 or TRBV12-4 and TRBJ2-1; D remains unclear. Trimming cost V 5 bases and J 1 base, with 9 bases left between them. The CDR3 is 14 residues long. In DNA, the CDR3 is TGTGCCAGCAGTCCAGCCCGTTCCTACAATGAGCAGTTCTTC. As protein: CASSPARSYNEQFF.

V and J are TRBV6-1 and TRBJ1-2, with 8 bases fitting TRBD1. Unmatched junction bases numbered 18, after V lost 7 bases and J lost 8 bases. The germline V gene encodes CDR1 MNHNS and CDR2 SASEGT. This CDR3 is built from 16 residues. This chain's CDR3 is CASTWRPGRTGLGYTF. CDR3 bases: TGTGCCAGCACCTGGCGGCCTGGGAGGACAGGGTTGGGCTACACCTTC.

Points on this clonotype: A read error may account for a junction end that differs from germline. This chain links TRBV20-1 with TRBJ2-7; D is undetermined. CDR3 length: 11 amino acids. The germline CDR1 and CDR2 sequences are DFQATT and SNEGSKA (reference sequence). In nucleotides, the CDR3 is TGTAGTGCTAAGGAAGATTACGAGCAGTACTTC. Translating it yields CSAKEDYEQYF.

This clonotype was seen at least ten times. The chain combines TRBV7-2 with TRBJ2-3; D is unresolved. This CDR3 is built from 15 residues. Trimming left V 2 bases short and J 0 bases short, with 9 bases between. The germline gives CDR1 SGHTA, CDR2 FQGNSA. The CDR3 here is CASSLSGPSTDTQYF. CDR3 nucleotide sequence: TGTGCCAGCAGCTTATCTGGGCCGAGCACAGATACGCAGTATTTT. Complete variable domain (other parts from reference TRBV7-2 and TRBJ2-3): GAGVSQSPSNKVTEKGKDVELRCDPISGHTALYWYRQSLGQGLEFLIYFQGNSAPDKSGLPSDRFSAERTGGSVSTLTIQRTQQEDSAVYLCASSLSGPSTDTQYFGPGTRLTVL.